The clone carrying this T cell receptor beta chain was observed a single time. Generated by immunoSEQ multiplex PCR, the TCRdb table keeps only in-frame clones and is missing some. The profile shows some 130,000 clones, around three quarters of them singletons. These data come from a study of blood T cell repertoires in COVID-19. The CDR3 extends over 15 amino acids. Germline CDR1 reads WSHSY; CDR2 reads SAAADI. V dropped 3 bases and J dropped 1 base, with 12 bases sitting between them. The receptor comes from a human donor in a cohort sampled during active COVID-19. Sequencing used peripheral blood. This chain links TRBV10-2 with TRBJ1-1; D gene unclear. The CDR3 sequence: CASSESRHTNTEAFF. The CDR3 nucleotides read TGCGCCAGCAGTGAATCCCGACACACGAACACTGAAGCTTTCTTT.